The 4 T cell receptor beta chains below were found in one sample sequenced in a study of identifying expanded T cells in peripheral blood (dated by TCRdb to about 2019). The library relied on the immunoSEQ multiplex PCR assay. The table was pulled from immuneACCESS by TCRdb, which kept in-frame rearrangements only. Such tables lose some clones; where checked, under half of the loss comes from unresolved V genes, and the rest has no known cause. Recorded for this sample are 100,000 or so clones; around nine tenths of them occurred a single time. Clones ranked in the top ten supply roughly 17% of the sample. The sequencing sample was made of blood. The origin of the receptors is a person between 18 and 75 years old in good health.

The rearrangement links TRBV27 to TRBJ1-4; TRBD1 might be the D (5 bases). In germline, CDR1 is MNHEY, CDR2 SMNVEV (reference sequence). The CDR3 loop spans 15 amino acids. V lost 2 bases, J lost 7 bases, and 14 bases lay in between. For the CDR3, the DNA is TGTGCCAGCAGTTTAGTGTGGGGGTCGGGTGAAAAACTGTTTTTT. Translating it yields CASSLVWGSGEKLFF.

The chain has TRBV25-1 and TRBJ1-6; 7 positions agree with TRBD1. With 4 bases clipped from V and 0 bases from J, the junction kept 6 bases outside the gene matches. This CDR3 spans 17 amino acids. Per germline, CDR1 MGHDK and CDR2 SYGVNS. The CDR3 here is CASSADRMSSYNSPLHF. CDR3 nucleotide sequence: TGTGCCAGCAGTGCGGACAGGATGAGCTCCTATAATTCACCCCTCCACTTT.

V is TRBV7-8 and J is TRBJ1-3; 12 nucleotides agree with TRBD1. The CDR3 extends over 17 amino acids. V was clipped by 5 bases and J by 3 bases; unmatched bases: 8. The germline CDR1 and CDR2 sequences are SGHVS and FQNEAQ. The CDR3 DNA reads as TGTGCCAGCAGCACCATCCGGGACAGGGGGCTTGGAAACACCATATATTTT. This encodes CASSTIRDRGLGNTIYF. The full variable domain, completed using reference TRBV7-8 and TRBJ1-3, is GAGVSQSPRYKVAKRGQDVALRCDPISGHVSLFWYQQALGQGPEFLTYFQNEAQLDKSGLPSDRFFAERPEGSVSTLKIQRTQQEDSAVYLCASSTIRDRGLGNTIYFGEGSWLTVV.

The rearrangement joins TRBV18 to TRBJ1-1; 10 bases line up with TRBD1. Losses at the gene ends were 4 bases for V and 8 bases for J; bases not matched to a gene: 4. This CDR3 comprises 13 residues. The germline V gene has CDR1 KGHSH and CDR2 LQKENI. The CDR3 nucleotides are TGTGCCAGCTCACGACCGGACAGGGGGGAAGCTTTCTTT. Residues: CASSRPDRGEAFF.